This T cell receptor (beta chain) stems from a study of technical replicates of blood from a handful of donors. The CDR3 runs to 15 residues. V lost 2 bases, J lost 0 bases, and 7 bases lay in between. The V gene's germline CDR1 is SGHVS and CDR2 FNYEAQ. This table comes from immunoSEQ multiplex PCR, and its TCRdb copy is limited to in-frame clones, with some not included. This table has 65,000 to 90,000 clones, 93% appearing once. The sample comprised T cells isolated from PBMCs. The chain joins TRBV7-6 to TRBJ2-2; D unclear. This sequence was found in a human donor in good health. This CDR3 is CASSLQRANTGELFF. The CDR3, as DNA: TGTGCCAGCAGCTTACAGCGAGCGAACACCGGGGAGCTGTTTTTT.